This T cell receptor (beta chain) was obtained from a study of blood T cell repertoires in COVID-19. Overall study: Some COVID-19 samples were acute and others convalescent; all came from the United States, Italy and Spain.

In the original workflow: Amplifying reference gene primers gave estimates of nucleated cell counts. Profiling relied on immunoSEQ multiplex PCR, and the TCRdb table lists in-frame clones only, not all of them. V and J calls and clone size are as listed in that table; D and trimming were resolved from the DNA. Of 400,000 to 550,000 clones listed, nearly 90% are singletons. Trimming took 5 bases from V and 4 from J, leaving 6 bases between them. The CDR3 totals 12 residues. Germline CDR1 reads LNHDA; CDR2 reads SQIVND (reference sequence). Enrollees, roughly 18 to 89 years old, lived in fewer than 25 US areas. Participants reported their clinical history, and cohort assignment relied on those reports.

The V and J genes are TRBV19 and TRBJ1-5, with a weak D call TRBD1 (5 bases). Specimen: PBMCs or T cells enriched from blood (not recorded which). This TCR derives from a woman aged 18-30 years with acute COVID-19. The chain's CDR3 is CASSQGNQPQHF. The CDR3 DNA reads TGTGCCAGTAGTCAGGGAAATCAGCCCCAGCATTTT.